The rows below give T cell receptor beta chains drawn from one sample of a study of glioma-infiltrating T cells. TCRdb recomputed calls from the multiplex PCR reads with MiXCR, one row per CDR3 protein. The sample lists about 380,000 distinct CDR3 sequences; roughly two fifths were seen once. The sequenced material came from glioma tissue, nonneoplastic brain tissue, or PBMCs (not recorded which). These receptors originate from a human donor with low-grade glioma or glioblastoma, undergoing nonglioma brain surgery, or in good health (not recorded which). Each CDR3 is given with its conserved first and last residue. A D gene is named only where the DNA matches it firmly. Where a row states a size, it is once, few, many or the class of an expanded clone; other rows omit it.

CDR3 protein: CASSPLAAGMVVKLFF; CDR3 DNA: TGTGCCAGCAGTCCCCTGGCGGCAGGGATGGTCGTAAAACTGTTTTTT; D gene: -; V gene: TRBV27; clone size: many; J gene: TRBJ1-4
CDR3 protein: CASSQDNIGQIYEQYF; CDR3 DNA: TGCGCCAGCAGCCAAGATAATATCGGACAAATCTACGAGCAGTACTTC; D gene: -; V gene: TRBV4-3; clone size: few; J gene: TRBJ2-7
CDR3 protein: CASSLVYWGFGDTQYF; CDR3 DNA: TGTGCCAGCAGCTTAGTCTACTGGGGTTTCGGGGATACGCAGTATTTT; D gene: -; V gene: TRBV7-2; clone size: -; J gene: TRBJ2-3
CDR3 protein: CASSEWTSGSYNEQFF; CDR3 DNA: TGTGCCAGCAGCGAATGGACTAGCGGGAGCTACAATGAGCAGTTCTTC; D gene: TRBD2; V gene: TRBV7-2; clone size: few; J gene: TRBJ2-1
CDR3 protein: CASSHPQGEGIKYF; CDR3 DNA: TGTGCCAGCAGCCACCCTCAGGGGGAGGGCATTAAGTACTTC; D gene: -; V gene: TRBV4-2; clone size: -; J gene: TRBJ2-4
CDR3 protein: CSAEDRFYSNQPQHF; CDR3 DNA: TGCAGTGCTGAGGACAGGTTCTATAGCAATCAGCCCCAGCATTTT; D gene: TRBD1; V gene: TRBV20-1; clone size: -; J gene: TRBJ1-5
CDR3 protein: CASSSRTTLAGSYEQYF; CDR3 DNA: TGTGCCAGCTCATCGCGAACTACACTAGCGGGGTCCTACGAGCAGTACTTC; D gene: TRBD2; V gene: TRBV18; clone size: -; J gene: TRBJ2-7
CDR3 protein: CASSLGPAREAFF; CDR3 DNA: TGTGCCAGCAGCTTAGGTCCCGCTCGTGAAGCTTTCTTT; D gene: -; V gene: TRBV11-3; clone size: few; J gene: TRBJ1-1
CDR3 protein: CASSPRGPQSATEAFF; CDR3 DNA: TGTGCCAGCAGCCCCAGAGGGCCTCAAAGCGCCACTGAAGCTTTCTTT; D gene: -; V gene: TRBV7-9; clone size: few; J gene: TRBJ1-1
CDR3 protein: CATSGTGLGTGELFF; CDR3 DNA: TGTGCCACCAGCGGGACAGGGCTCGGCACCGGGGAGCTGTTTTTT; D gene: TRBD1; V gene: TRBV24-1; clone size: few; J gene: TRBJ2-2
CDR3 protein: CSATWQNTEAFF; CDR3 DNA: TGCAGTGCTACTTGGCAAAACACTGAAGCTTTCTTT; D gene: -; V gene: TRBV20-1; clone size: many; J gene: TRBJ1-1
CDR3 protein: CASSFTAGGMAFF; CDR3 DNA: TGTGCCAGCAGTTTCACGGCAGGAGGGATGGCTTTCTTT; D gene: -; V gene: TRBV12-3/TRBV12-4; clone size: -; J gene: TRBJ1-1
CDR3 protein: CSARVEDRPNTEAFF; CDR3 DNA: TGCAGTGCTAGAGTGGAGGACAGACCGAACACTGAAGCTTTCTTT; D gene: -; V gene: TRBV20-1; clone size: many; J gene: TRBJ1-1
CDR3 protein: CASSEPGHLYEQYF; CDR3 DNA: TGTGCCAGCAGTGAACCGGGACACCTCTACGAGCAGTACTTC; D gene: -; V gene: TRBV6-1; clone size: many; J gene: TRBJ2-7
CDR3 protein: CASSFSPDAQYF; CDR3 DNA: TGTGCCAGCAGTTTTAGTCCAGATGCGCAGTATTTT; D gene: -; V gene: TRBV27; clone size: few; J gene: TRBJ2-3
CDR3 protein: CASSPATDRWGNTEAFF; CDR3 DNA: TGTGCCAGCTCACCGGCCACGGACCGTTGGGGGAACACTGAAGCTTTCTTT; D gene: -; V gene: TRBV18; clone size: -; J gene: TRBJ1-1
CDR3 protein: CSASVASGGIYNEQFF; CDR3 DNA: TGCAGTGCTAGCGTGGCTAGCGGGGGGATCTACAATGAGCAGTTCTTC; D gene: TRBD2; V gene: TRBV20-1; clone size: -; J gene: TRBJ2-1
CDR3 protein: CASRLPGQGAYEQYF; CDR3 DNA: TGTGCCAGCAGGCTTCCGGGACAGGGGGCTTACGAGCAGTACTTC; D gene: TRBD1; V gene: TRBV6-1; clone size: few; J gene: TRBJ2-7
CDR3 protein: CASSQGPGGEWNTEAFF; CDR3 DNA: TGCGCCAGCAGCCAGGGGCCAGGGGGCGAGTGGAACACTGAAGCTTTCTTT; D gene: TRBD1; V gene: TRBV4-3; clone size: few; J gene: TRBJ1-1
CDR3 protein: CASSPQGGGDYGYTF; CDR3 DNA: TGTGCCAGCTCACCACAAGGCGGCGGCGACTATGGCTACACCTTC; D gene: -; V gene: TRBV18; clone size: -; J gene: TRBJ1-2
CDR3 protein: CAITGSGTEAFF; CDR3 DNA: TGTGCCATCACAGGATCGGGCACTGAAGCTTTCTTT; D gene: -; V gene: TRBV10-3; clone size: few; J gene: TRBJ1-1
CDR3 protein: CASSSTVLSGPTYEQYF; CDR3 DNA: TGTGCCAGCAGCTCTACGGTCCTTAGCGGGCCTACCTACGAGCAGTACTTC; D gene: TRBD2; V gene: TRBV7-9; clone size: -; J gene: TRBJ2-7
CDR3 protein: CSARDPRQAGDPGELFF; CDR3 DNA: TGCAGTGCTAGAGATCCGAGACAAGCGGGAGACCCCGGGGAGCTGTTTTTT; D gene: TRBD2; V gene: TRBV20-1; clone size: -; J gene: TRBJ2-2
CDR3 protein: CASSTQGKGNQPQHF; CDR3 DNA: TGTGCCAGTAGTACTCAGGGGAAGGGCAATCAGCCCCAGCATTTT; D gene: -; V gene: TRBV19; clone size: few; J gene: TRBJ1-5
CDR3 protein: CASSSDRYQETQYF; CDR3 DNA: TGTGCCAGCAGTTCCGACAGATACCAAGAGACCCAGTACTTC; D gene: -; V gene: TRBV28; clone size: -; J gene: TRBJ2-5
CDR3 protein: CATGSYNEQFF; CDR3 DNA: TGTGCCACTGGCTCCTACAATGAGCAGTTCTTC; D gene: -; V gene: TRBV15; clone size: many; J gene: TRBJ2-1
CDR3 protein: CASSSGRNANEQLF; CDR3 DNA: TGTGCCAGCAGTTCCGGGAGGAATGCGAATGAGCAATTATTC; D gene: TRBD2; V gene: TRBV27; clone size: -; J gene: TRBJ2-1
CDR3 protein: CASSLSTQFNEKLFF; CDR3 DNA: TGTGCCAGCAGTTTATCGACGCAGTTTAATGAAAAACTGTTTTTT; D gene: -; V gene: TRBV27; clone size: few; J gene: TRBJ1-4
CDR3 protein: CASSLGQMFYNEQFF; CDR3 DNA: TGTGCCAGCAGCTTGGGGCAGATGTTCTACAATGAGCAGTTCTTC; D gene: -; V gene: TRBV27; clone size: -; J gene: TRBJ2-1
CDR3 protein: CSASSRQGNYNEQFF; CDR3 DNA: TGCAGTGCTAGCTCCCGGCAGGGCAACTACAATGAGCAGTTCTTC; D gene: -; V gene: TRBV20-1; clone size: few; J gene: TRBJ2-1
CDR3 protein: CASSKQGVLSGAKVLTF; CDR3 DNA: TGTGCCAGCAGTAAACAGGGGGTGCTCTCTGGGGCCAAAGTCCTGACTTTC; D gene: TRBD1; V gene: TRBV6-5; clone size: -; J gene: TRBJ2-6
CDR3 protein: CASSWGATNEKLFF; CDR3 DNA: TGTGCCAGCAGTTGGGGTGCAACTAATGAAAAACTGTTTTTT; D gene: -; V gene: TRBV28; clone size: few; J gene: TRBJ1-4
CDR3 protein: CASSEGTGVYEQYF; CDR3 DNA: TGTGCCAGCAGTGAAGGGACAGGGGTGTACGAGCAGTACTTC; D gene: TRBD1; V gene: TRBV2; clone size: few; J gene: TRBJ2-7
CDR3 protein: CASSGDRGPISNQPQHF; CDR3 DNA: TGTGCCAGCAGTGGGGACAGGGGGCCGATTAGCAATCAGCCCCAGCATTTT; D gene: TRBD1; V gene: TRBV6-1; clone size: many; J gene: TRBJ1-5
CDR3 protein: CSGDSAGNQPQHF; CDR3 DNA: TGCAGCGGTGACAGTGCTGGCAATCAGCCCCAGCATTTT; D gene: -; V gene: TRBV29-1; clone size: -; J gene: TRBJ1-5
CDR3 protein: CASSLSPGTGGESPLHF; CDR3 DNA: TGTGCCAGCAGTCTCAGTCCCGGGACAGGGGGCGAATCACCCCTCCACTTT; D gene: TRBD1; V gene: TRBV27; clone size: -; J gene: TRBJ1-6
CDR3 protein: CASSGTLIYNEQFF; CDR3 DNA: TGTGCCAGCAGTGGGACACTTATCTACAATGAGCAGTTCTTC; D gene: -; V gene: TRBV28; clone size: many; J gene: TRBJ2-1
CDR3 protein: CASSIELVDTGELFF; CDR3 DNA: TGTGCCAGTAGTATAGAGCTAGTTGACACCGGGGAGCTGTTTTTT; D gene: -; V gene: TRBV19; clone size: -; J gene: TRBJ2-2
CDR3 protein: CASSPRQITDTQYF; CDR3 DNA: TGTGCCAGCAGTCCACGACAGATCACAGATACGCAGTATTTT; D gene: -; V gene: TRBV6-2/TRBV6-3; clone size: few; J gene: TRBJ2-3
CDR3 protein: CASSLGPNNEKLFF; CDR3 DNA: TGTGCCAGCAGTTTGGGGCCTAATAATGAAAAACTGTTTTTT; D gene: -; V gene: TRBV28; clone size: -; J gene: TRBJ1-4
CDR3 protein: CSARVIGANTEAFF; CDR3 DNA: TGCAGTGCTAGAGTTATAGGAGCAAACACTGAAGCTTTCTTT; D gene: -; V gene: TRBV20-1; clone size: many; J gene: TRBJ1-1
CDR3 protein: CASSSPGQYYEQYF; CDR3 DNA: TGTGCCAGCAGTTCACCGGGACAATACTACGAGCAGTACTTC; D gene: -; V gene: TRBV12-3/TRBV12-4; clone size: -; J gene: TRBJ2-7
CDR3 protein: CASSMGLAGGGADTQYF; CDR3 DNA: TGTGCCAGCAGCATGGGACTAGCGGGAGGCGGGGCAGATACGCAGTATTTT; D gene: TRBD2; V gene: TRBV7-9; clone size: -; J gene: TRBJ2-3
CDR3 protein: CASSQNMELTDTQYF; CDR3 DNA: TGTGCCAGCAGCCAGAACATGGAGCTCACAGATACGCAGTATTTT; D gene: -; V gene: TRBV4-2; clone size: few; J gene: TRBJ2-3
CDR3 protein: CASSFTRGSPKLSNQPQHF; CDR3 DNA: TGTGCCAGCAGTTTCACGCGGGGATCCCCCAAACTTAGCAATCAGCCCCAGCATTTT; D gene: -; V gene: TRBV27; clone size: many; J gene: TRBJ1-5
CDR3 protein: CASSSDPRVRTGPANEQFF; CDR3 DNA: TGTGCCAGCAGTTCAGACCCAAGAGTAAGGACAGGGCCTGCGAATGAGCAGTTCTTC; D gene: TRBD1; V gene: TRBV28; clone size: -; J gene: TRBJ2-1